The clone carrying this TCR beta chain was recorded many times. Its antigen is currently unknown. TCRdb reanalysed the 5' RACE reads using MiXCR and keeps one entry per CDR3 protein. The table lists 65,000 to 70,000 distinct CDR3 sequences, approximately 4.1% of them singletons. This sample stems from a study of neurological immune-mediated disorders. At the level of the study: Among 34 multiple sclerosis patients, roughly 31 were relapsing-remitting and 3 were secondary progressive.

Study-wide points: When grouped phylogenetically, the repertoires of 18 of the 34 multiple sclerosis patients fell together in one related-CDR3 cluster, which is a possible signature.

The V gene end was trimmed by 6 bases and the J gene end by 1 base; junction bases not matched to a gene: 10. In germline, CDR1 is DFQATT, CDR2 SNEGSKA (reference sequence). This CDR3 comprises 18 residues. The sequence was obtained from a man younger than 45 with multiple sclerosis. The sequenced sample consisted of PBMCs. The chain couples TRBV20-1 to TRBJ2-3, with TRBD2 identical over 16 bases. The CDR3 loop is CSAPSGLAGGRRTDTQYF. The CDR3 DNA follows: TGCAGTGCCCCATCGGGACTAGCGGGGGGGCGGCGCACAGATACGCAGTATTTT.